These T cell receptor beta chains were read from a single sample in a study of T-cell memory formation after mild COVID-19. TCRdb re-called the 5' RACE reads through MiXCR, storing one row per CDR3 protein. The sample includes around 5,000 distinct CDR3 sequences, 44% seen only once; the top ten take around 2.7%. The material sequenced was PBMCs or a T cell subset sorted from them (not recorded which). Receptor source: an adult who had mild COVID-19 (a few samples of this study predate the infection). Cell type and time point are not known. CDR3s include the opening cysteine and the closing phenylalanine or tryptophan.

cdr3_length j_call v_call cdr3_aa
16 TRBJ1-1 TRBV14 CASSLSIGTLNTEAFF
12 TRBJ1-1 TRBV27 CASSLKTQNAFF
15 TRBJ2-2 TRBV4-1 CASSQDLEYTGELFF
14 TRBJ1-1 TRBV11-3 CASSLAGGATEAFF
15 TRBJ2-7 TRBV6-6 CASTAQGLLSYEQYF
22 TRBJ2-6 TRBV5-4 CASSLRPRGGAYASSGANVLTF
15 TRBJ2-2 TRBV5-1 CASSLDRVTAGELFF
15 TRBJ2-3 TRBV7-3 CASSPGQGATDTQYF
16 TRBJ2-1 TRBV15 CATSRDESRRGNEQFF
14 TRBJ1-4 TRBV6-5 CASRYRGGNEKLFF
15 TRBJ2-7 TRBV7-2 CASSWGRTSSYEQYF
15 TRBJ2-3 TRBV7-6 CASSSTGTLLDTQYF
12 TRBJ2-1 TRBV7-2 CASSLETLPQFF
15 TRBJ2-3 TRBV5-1 CASSFGGRPTDTQYF
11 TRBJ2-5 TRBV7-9 CASSLIRAQYF
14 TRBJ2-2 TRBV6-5 CASRLIGIVGELFF
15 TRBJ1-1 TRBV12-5 CASGLELTAYTEAFF
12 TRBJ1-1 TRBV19 CASSLGNTEAFF
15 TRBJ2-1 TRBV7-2 CASSSGLVGGNEQFF
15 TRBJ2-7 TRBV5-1 CASSVYRDLIYEQYF
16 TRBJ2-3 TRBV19 CASSSRLAGQSDTQYF
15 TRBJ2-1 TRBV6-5 CASRTVAGARGEQFF
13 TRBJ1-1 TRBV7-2 CASSLRGAQVAFF
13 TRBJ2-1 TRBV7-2 CASSLDHYNEQFF
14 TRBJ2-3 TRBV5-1 CASRPSEDTDTQYF
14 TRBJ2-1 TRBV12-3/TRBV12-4 CASTFTSSYNEQFF
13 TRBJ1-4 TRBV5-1 CASSQGSNEKLFF
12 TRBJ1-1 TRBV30 CAWRVSGIEAFF
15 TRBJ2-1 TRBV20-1 CSADVRQGAYNEQFF
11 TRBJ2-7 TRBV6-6 CASAGPDEQYF
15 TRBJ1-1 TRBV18 CASSPSGRGPTEAFF
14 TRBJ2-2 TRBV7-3 CASSLTGGPGELFF